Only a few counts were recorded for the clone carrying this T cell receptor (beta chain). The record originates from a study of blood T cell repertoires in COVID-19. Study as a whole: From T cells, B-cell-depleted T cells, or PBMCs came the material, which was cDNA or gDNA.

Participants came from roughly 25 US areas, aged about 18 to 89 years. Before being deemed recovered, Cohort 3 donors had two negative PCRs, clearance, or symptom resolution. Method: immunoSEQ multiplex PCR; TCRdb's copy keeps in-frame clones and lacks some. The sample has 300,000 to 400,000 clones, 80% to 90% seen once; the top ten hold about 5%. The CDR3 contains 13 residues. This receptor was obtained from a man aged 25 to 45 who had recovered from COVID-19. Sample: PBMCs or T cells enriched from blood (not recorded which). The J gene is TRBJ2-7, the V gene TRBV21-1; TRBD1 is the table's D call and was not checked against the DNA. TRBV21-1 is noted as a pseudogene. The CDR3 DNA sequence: TGTGCCAGCAGCAAGGACATCTCCTACGAGCAGTACTTC. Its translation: CASSKDISYEQYF.